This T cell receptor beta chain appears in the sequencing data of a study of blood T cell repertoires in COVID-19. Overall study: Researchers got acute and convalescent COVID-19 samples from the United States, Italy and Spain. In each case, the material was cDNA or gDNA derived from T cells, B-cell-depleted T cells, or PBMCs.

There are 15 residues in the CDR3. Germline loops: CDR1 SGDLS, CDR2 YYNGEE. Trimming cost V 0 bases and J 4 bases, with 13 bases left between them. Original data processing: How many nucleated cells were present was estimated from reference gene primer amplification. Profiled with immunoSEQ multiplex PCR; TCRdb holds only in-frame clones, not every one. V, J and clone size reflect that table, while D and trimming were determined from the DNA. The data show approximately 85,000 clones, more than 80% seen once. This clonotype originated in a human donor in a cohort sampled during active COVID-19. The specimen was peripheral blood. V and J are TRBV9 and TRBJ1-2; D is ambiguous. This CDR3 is CASSVGGAVSYGYTF. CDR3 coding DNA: TGTGCCAGCAGCGTAGGAGGAGCCGTAAGCTATGGCTACACCTTC.